Here is one T cell receptor beta chain with its context. Its antigen remains unidentified. Nothing much larger sits one base from this clone, and base qualities are not available. The cohort was made up of around 720 healthy bone marrow donors. At the time of sampling, every cohort member was nominally healthy, though immune exposures that went unrecorded were likely present. The donor was CMV seronegative and belonged to the group of roughly 330 seronegative cohort members. Each donor provided a peripheral blood sample, and peripheral blood mononuclear cells were used for TCR beta sequencing. Genomic DNA extraction from the blood cell samples was performed with the Qiagen DNeasy Blood Extraction Kit. The library was generated by the immunoSEQ multiplex PCR assay. For the multiplex PCR, a mixture combining 60 forward primers for TCR Vbeta segments and 13 reverse primers for TCR Jbeta segments was used. Amplification of the CDR3 region of rearranged TCR beta genes was performed with a multiplex PCR assay on genomic DNA. The Illumina HiSeq System was used to sequence the amplified TCR beta libraries as 87-base-pair reads. On the study's bioinformatics: A later analysis tallied approximately 87 million unique TCR beta chains across the 650 to 750 repertoires, and 10 million to 11 million of those chains were shared by two or more donors. Raw reads were error-corrected and collapsed into unique sequences with a nearest-neighbor algorithm that merged closely related sequences to remove PCR and sequencing errors. V, D and J gene segments were assigned by aligning CDR3 sequences to IMGT reference sequences. Each retained sequence needed at least a six-nucleotide match to both a V gene segment and a J gene segment. Rearrangements were called productive when the CDR3 lacked stop codons and stayed in frame with V and J; all others were non-productive. CDR3 was defined by IMGT convention, running from the second conserved V-encoded cysteine to the conserved J-encoded phenylalanine. The earlier analysis of about 500 of the donors excluded sequences that lacked an unambiguous match to a single V gene segment. An earlier analysis of several hundred of the donors called V segments functional above 56.7% productive rearrangements and segregating when the between-donor standard deviation exceeded 5%. A statistical classification framework was built to diagnose cytomegalovirus status from the catalog of TCR beta chain sequences. A later analysis assigned V and J genes by comparing TCR nucleotide sequences with IMGT/GENE-DB human TR gene sequences. In a later analysis, CDR3 sequences and most-parsimonious VDJ recombination scenarios were assigned using the TCRdist pipeline. In a later analysis, every TCR beta chain was defined by the combination of its CDR3 amino acid sequence and its V-gene family, and reads without a unique V-gene family were dropped. As a way to deal with suspected cross-contamination and a sequencing artifact, a later analysis dropped approximately 570 nucleotide sequences that were highly shared and had low generation probability. For each public chain, a later analysis derived a clonal expansion index from normalized ranks of inferred template counts within each repertoire. In a later analysis, generation probabilities were computed with a VDJ recombination model fitted to out-of-frame rearrangements, and the resulting probabilities were checked against IGoR. In a later analysis, hypergeometric tests were used to score TCR-TCR, TCR-HLA and TCR-CMV co-occurrence, with a repertoire-size bias correction applied to TCR pairs. In a later analysis, false discovery rates were estimated by permuting HLA or CMV assignments 20 times. In a later analysis, co-occurring TCRs were grouped using DBSCAN, and TCRdist sequence similarity was added for clustering within HLA-allele-positive subsets. Repertoires with fewer than 30,000 or more than 120,000 public chains, plus five repertoires with anomalous nucleotide sharing, were excluded from co-occurrence clustering. What TCRdb holds here is the immuneACCESS table cut down to in-frame rearrangements. Part of the clones is not present; checked against another copy, under half of the missing clones reflect an unresolved V gene, and the others are unexplained. V, J and clone size were drawn from that table, and D and trimming were deduced from the DNA. For this sample the table gives fewer than 250,000 clones, of which roughly four fifths were detected only once. The ten top clones hold over 1.1% of the sample.

This entry is derived from a study of cytomegalovirus exposure and HLA in healthy donors (dated by TCRdb to between 2016 and 2019). In terms of the full investigation: In an earlier analysis of roughly 500 of the donors, 276 Gb of sequence data and 120 million or so unique TCR beta sequences from 150 million to 200 million T cells were reported. Around 300 gigabases of sequencing data and tens of millions of unique TCR sequences were included in an early release covering around 650 HLA-typed donors. Of the approximately 400 genotyped donors, around 81% fell in the genetic ancestry cluster associated with self-reported Caucasian donors. The study aimed to test whether cataloging public T cell receptors could reveal signatures of past pathogen exposure. The T cell repertoires of several hundred subjects were profiled by immunosequencing and related to cytomegalovirus serostatus. Besides the first cohort of roughly 660 subjects, a separate validation cohort made up of 120 different subjects was used. High-throughput TCR immunosequencing, statistical association of individual TCRs with disease status, and machine learning were combined to predict cytomegalovirus infection status. In a later analysis, previously published TCR beta repertoires from hundreds of donors were re-analyzed and high-resolution HLA genotyping was added so that TCR occurrence patterns could be studied. In the later analysis, no new phenotypic data were used to find candidate immune exposures; instead, reliance was placed on TCR beta sequences and their occurrence across donors. In an earlier analysis of 587 of the donors, high-throughput TCR beta sequencing was used to judge whether each TCR beta V gene segment behaved as functional or pseudogenic. Donor age, sex, ethnicity and CMV serostatus were compiled alongside the repertoire data. A later genetic analysis used genome-wide SNP genotypes for about 55% of the 666 donors, treating that subset as a discovery cohort. All discovery cohort repertoires had been generated using a single sequencing platform. Class I and class II HLA loci were covered by the typing at four-digit resolution. The number of typed donors differed by locus: about 620-630 for A, B, C, DRB1 and DQB1; 500 to 550 for DQA1; fewer than 610 for DPA1; and roughly 490 for DPB1. Roughly 5 DR-DQ haplotypes were handled as single units for association and clustering, since linkage in the cohort was strong. Among roughly 400 genotyped donors of the cohort, an average of 235,054 unique TCR beta nucleotide sequences were sequenced per donor, 15% to 20% of them non-productive. Study-wide findings and limitations: For the cohort, immune exposure information was limited to CMV serostatus. A later analysis found that TCR association rates varied across HLA loci, with DRB1 alleles showing the most associated TCRs and HLA-C alleles the fewest. Linkage disequilibrium might explain the correlated functional status among segregating V segments, but an unknown experimental factor could not be excluded. A later analysis associated some 17,000 TCR beta sequences with specific HLA alleles at a false discovery rate of 0.05. The study listed 150 to 200 TCR beta chains as associated with cytomegalovirus. Roughly uniform sequencing depth across donors was assumed in presence/absence analyses, although this assumption may not hold. According to a later analysis, parvovirus B19, influenza, CMV and Epstein-Barr virus appeared linked to several top co-occurrence clusters. In vitro tests confirmed that a few of the cytomegalovirus-associated TCR beta chains recognize cytomegalovirus antigens. HLA typing was unavailable for some donors at each locus, so association tests used only the typed subset. An earlier analysis of 450 to 750 of the donors showed that most TCR beta V segments appeared in productive rearrangements either about 90% or about 30% of the time, which broadly matched IMGT annotations. A further reported finding was that TCR beta sequences accurately predicted the HLA-A and HLA-B alleles for most subjects in the first cohort. The authors suggested that the approach could potentially be extended to other disease states and immunological phenotypes. Only TCR beta chains were sequenced in this cohort, and the absence of alpha or paired-chain data limited detectable features. The earlier analysis of approximately 590 of the donors excluded over 15 rarely observed V segments, including chromosome 9 orphons, because counts were too low. Most TCR sequences were observed very rarely across donors, whereas some public TCRs were present in many individuals. When HLA alleles, especially DR and DQ, strongly co-occurred, TCR associations were difficult to assign to individual alleles. According to a later genetic analysis, donors in an Asian-associated ancestry cluster had fewer N-insertions in productive TCRs than the roughly 670-donor mean. A later analysis found that HLA-associated TCR beta chains were more clonally expanded and had lower generation probabilities than equally common non-associated chains. V-gene and J-gene trimming of TCR beta chains was associated with a missense DCLRE1C variant in a later genetic analysis, and the association was replicated in an independent cohort. According to a later analysis, most CMV-associated TCR beta chains appeared to be HLA-restricted, and the HLA associations seemed to be driven largely by CMV exposure. In both the original and validation cohorts, the classifier was reported to diagnose cytomegalovirus status with high specificity and sensitivity. A cluster of highly shared sequence variants was judged likely to represent a technical artifact of the sequencing pipeline.

Sequencing used PBMCs. The clonotype comes from a girl aged 5 to 17 in good health and CMV-seronegative.

The CDR3 sequence is CAWSRRAVDSVRNTIYF. The nucleotides are TGTGCCTGGAGTCGAAGAGCCGTAGACTCGGTTAGGAACACCATATATTTT. The rearranged segments are TRBV30 and TRBJ1-3, with an unclear D gene assignment. The germline V gene (reference sequence) specifies GTSNPN as CDR1 and SVGIG as CDR2. The junction shows trimming of 2 bases on V and 7 bases on J, plus 24 bases between the germline ends. The CDR3 spans 17 residues, from the cysteine through the phenylalanine. Just CDR3 DNA is preserved here, 51 bases in frame from base 1.